This T cell receptor beta chain is from a study of circulating CD8 cells and anti-PD-1 response in melanoma. Turning to the study itself: Non-responders showed stable or progressive disease; responders showed complete or partial response.

Using around 14 ng of total RNA, TCR libraries were made with the QIAseq Immune Repertoire TCR panel. TCRdb redid the calling of the reads with MiXCR, one entry per CDR3 protein. The table records 300 to 450 distinct CDR3 sequences, 6.2% of them present only once. This clonotype came up a few times. What it binds is unknown. Study-wide results and limits: Some patients were treatment-naive; others were previously treated. Generally, no replicate experiments were performed. Diversity ranked highest in DNEG and lowest in TIGIT subsets.

From live CD3+CD8+TCRalphabeta+ cells, four PD-1 and/or TIGIT subsets were sorted. This clonotype originated in a human donor with melanoma. The sequenced sample was CD8+ T cells from PBMCs, obtained at baseline or after one month of anti-PD-1 therapy (not recorded which).

CDR3 nucleotide sequence: TGTGCCAGCAGCTCCCCGGGACCCGAATGGGAGACCCAGTACTTC. Translating it yields CASSSPGPEWETQYF. The rearrangement joins TRBV5-4 to TRBJ2-5; D could derive from TRBD1 or TRBD2 (5 bases each). CDR3 length: 15 residues. V was shortened by 3 bases and J by 5 bases, with 17 bases between the two germline ends. Germline V gives CDR1 SGHNT, CDR2 YYREEE (reference sequence).